This T cell receptor beta chain was sequenced for a study of post-analysis software for immune sequencing data. Study observations and caveats: Versus controls, multiple sclerosis patients showed significantly lower diversity (normalized Chao1).

As regards this clonotype: The antigen remains unidentified.

cDNA libraries for TCR beta contained unique molecular identifiers. The T cell input of 1 to 10 million gave about half a million cDNA molecules. TCRdb re-derived calls from the PCR reads in MiXCR, one entry per CDR3 protein. Found here are about 500,000 distinct CDR3 sequences, around 40% of them singletons; the top ten hold 9.5% to 13%. This clonotype originated in a girl under 18 with multiple sclerosis. Sample: blood.

CDR3 coding DNA: TGTGCCAGCAGTGAGCCCCGGGACGTTCTTGCAACTAATGAAAAACTGTTTTTT. Translating it yields CASSEPRDVLATNEKLFF. The chain carries TRBV2 and TRBJ1-4; TRBD1 is a possible D gene (5 bases). Trimming took 3 bases from V and 0 from J, leaving 17 bases between them. The CDR3 is made up of 18 amino acids. Per germline, CDR1 SNHLY and CDR2 FYNNEI.